Following are 9 T cell receptor beta chains from one sample sequenced in a study of blood T cell repertoires in COVID-19. Method: immunoSEQ multiplex PCR; TCRdb's copy keeps in-frame clones and lacks some. The sample carries some 160,000 clones, approximately 80% recorded once. Material for sequencing was PBMCs or T cells enriched from blood (not recorded which). These receptor sequences come from a woman aged 45 to 65 who had recovered from COVID-19.

The gene calls are TRBV24-1 and TRBJ2-1; 9 bases are a match to TRBD2. The germline V gene encodes CDR1 KGHDR and CDR2 SFDVKD. J lost 8 bases, V lost 2 bases, and 9 bases had no gene match. The length of the CDR3 is 16 residues. CDR3 protein: CATSDYHIAGDDEQFF. CDR3 in DNA: TGTGCCACCAGTGATTACCATATAGCGGGAGACGATGAGCAGTTCTTC.

This clone has only a few counts. The chain employs TRBV19 and TRBJ1-1; 8 bases line up with TRBD1. Germline CDR1 reads LNHDA; CDR2 reads SQIVND (reference sequence). With 4 bases clipped from V and 1 base from J, the junction kept 2 bases outside the gene matches. This CDR3 has 14 amino acids. The CDR3 nucleotides are TGTGCCAGTAGTACCGGGACAGGGAACACTGAAGCTTTCTTT. This codes for CASSTGTGNTEAFF.

This clone was counted a few times. Within the sample, other DNA sequences also encode this same CDR3. The DNA for the CDR3 is TGTGCCAGCAGCTTAGTACTTACAGGGGGATCCTACGAGCAGTACTTC. Translation: CASSLVLTGGSYEQYF. The chain links TRBV7-9 to TRBJ2-7; 8 nucleotides align to TRBD1. The CDR3 spans 16 residues. The J segment lost 1 base and the V segment lost 1 base, leaving 6 bases of the junction unmatched. Per the germline V gene, CDR1 is SEHNR and CDR2 is FQNEAQ (reference sequence).

This sequence joins TRBV4-2 and TRBJ2-7, with TRBD2 as a possible D gene (5 bases). The CDR3 runs to 16 residues. Germline values: CDR1 LGHNA, CDR2 YNFKEQ. V lost 0 bases, J lost 2 bases, and 14 bases lay in between. The CDR3 reads CASSQDLTGKTYEQYF. As DNA, the CDR3 is TGTGCCAGCAGCCAAGATCTAACGGGGAAGACCTACGAGCAGTACTTC.

V usage is TRBV7-9 and J usage is TRBJ2-1; weak D call: TRBD2 (5 bases). The germline CDR1 and CDR2 sequences are SEHNR and FQNEAQ (reference sequence). This CDR3 comprises 15 residues. Deletions cut 4 bases from V and 6 bases from J, with 16 bases between. The CDR3 reads CASSSTGILGNEQFF. In DNA, the CDR3 is TGTGCCAGCAGCTCGACCGGGATACTAGGCAATGAGCAGTTCTTC.

Turning to this clone: Sequence at one end of the junction differs from germline and may be a read error. The genes are TRBV7-7 and TRBJ2-5; TRBD1 matches 10 bases. The germline V gene has CDR1 SSHAT and CDR2 FNYEAQ (reference sequence). The CDR3 runs 15 residues. CDR3 coding DNA: TGTGCTAGCAACCAGGGGACAGGGGATCGGGAGACCCAGTACTTC. This translates into CASNQGTGDRETQYF.

V usage is TRBV12-3 or TRBV12-4 and J usage is TRBJ2-2; TRBD2 might be the D (6 bases). The CDR3 consists of 13 residues. The V and J ends lost 6 bases and 6 bases respectively, with 11 bases between them. The CDR3 here is CASRRLESGELFF. The CDR3 DNA reads TGTGCCAGCAGGCGACTAGAATCCGGGGAGCTGTTTTTT.

This chain joins TRBV2 and TRBJ1-6, with D perhaps TRBD1 (6 bases). Trimming cost V 5 bases and J 13 bases, with 18 bases left between them. This CDR3 is 14 amino acids long. Germline CDR1 and CDR2: SNHLY and FYNNEI. CDR3 protein: CASSPRQGKDPLHF. The CDR3 DNA reads TGTGCCAGCAGTCCGAGGCAGGGGAAAGATCCCCTCCACTTT.

The chain combines TRBV11-1 with TRBJ2-1, with 9 bases identical to TRBD2. Looked up from germline, CDR1 is SGHAT and CDR2 is FQDESV (reference sequence). The ends lost 1 base at V and 2 bases at J; junction bases unmatched: 3. This CDR3 contains 16 residues. CDR3 nucleotides: TGTGCCAGCAGCTTAGGGGCTAGCGGGACCTACAATGAGCAGTTCTTC. Translation gives CASSLGASGTYNEQFF.